This T cell receptor beta chain comes out of a study of T-cell memory formation after mild COVID-19. This CDR3 is 13 amino acids long. CDR1 is SGHTA, CDR2 FQGNSA, per germline. V gave up 4 bases and J gave up 4 bases, with 10 bases separating them. This clonotype came up a few times. MiXCR, run by TCRdb on the 5' RACE reads, gives a single entry per CDR3 protein. This sample yields approximately 46,000 distinct CDR3 sequences, of which roughly 12% are seen a single time; roughly a quarter belongs to the top ten. This TCR was recovered from a man between 18 and 29 years old who had mild COVID-19 (a few samples of this study predate the infection). Cell type and time point are not known. This chain joins TRBV7-2 and TRBJ2-5, with D unresolved. Sequenced input: PBMCs or a T cell subset sorted from them (not recorded which). The CDR3 loop reads CASSSGPGETQYF. The CDR3 coding sequence is TGTGCCAGCAGCTCGGGTCCAGGAGAGACCCAGTACTTC. The entire variable domain, with the rest obtained from reference TRBV7-2 and TRBJ2-5, is as follows: GAGVSQSPSNKVTEKGKDVELRCDPISGHTALYWYRQSLGQGLEFLIYFQGNSAPDKSGLPSDRFSAERTGGSVSTLTIQRTQQEDSAVYLCASSSGPGETQYFGPGTRLLVL.